This T cell receptor (beta chain) was sequenced for a study of shared clonotypes between healthy human individuals (dated by TCRdb to 2019 to 2021). Looking at the study overall: The cohort included a few men and a couple of women between 18 and 49 years of age. Each donor's leukapheresis produced roughly between about 0.8 and 10 billion PBMCs. For each donor, three plates each were used for CD4 naive and CD4 memory, two plates were used for CD8 naive, and one plate was used for CD8 memory. To estimate repertoire size and how much clonotypes are shared between individuals, the study performed deep sequencing of blood TCR repertoires from a handful of healthy adults. To increase sequencing depth and limit assay-specific biases, TCR repertoire library preparation and sequencing were carried out by different laboratories using diverse techniques.

The donors were healthy, HIV-negative adults who had no recently reported acute infections or vaccinations. Only Caucasian adults living in Nashville, Tennessee, USA were represented among the donors. CD4+ T cells were enriched by magnetic negative selection; naive cells were then positively selected on CD45RA, and the negative fraction formed the memory subset. Blood was collected by leukapheresis, and PBMCs were isolated by Ficoll-Histopaque density gradient centrifugation and then cryopreserved in liquid nitrogen vapor phase. Analytical flow cytometry was used to check the purity and quantity of every magnetically sorted T cell population. From each sorted fraction, genomic DNA was isolated and quantified by UV absorbance on a Nanodrop 2000c. The junction shows trimming of 4 bases on V and 7 bases on J, and the gene matches do not reach 4 bases of it. From the cysteine up to the phenylalanine, the CDR3 has a length of 13 residues. CDR3 DNA only is kept here, 39 bases in frame from base 1. The germline V gene gives CDR1 as MGHDK and CDR2 as SYGVNS.

Concerning this clone itself: What antigen it recognizes has not been identified. No base quality values were provided; no much bigger clone lies one nucleotide off.

TCR CDR3 regions were amplified from genomic DNA by multiplex PCR using the deep immunoSEQ assay. Genomic DNA extracted from each cell subset was distributed evenly over all wells of several immunoSEQ 96-well plates, and each plate served as one replicate. For sorted subsets, each replicate PCR was loaded with about 0.2 ug genomic DNA, equivalent to 30,000 or so T cell genomes. The purified libraries were quantified using a Qubit 3.0 fluorometer, sized with a Bioanalyzer 2100, and then quantified again using the KAPA Library Quantification kit. A separate single-read 150-cycle Illumina NextSeq 550 flow cell was used to sequence each immunoSEQ 96-well plate. The original pipeline was this. The immunoSEQ output contained only junctional sequences without quality scores, so filtering could not match that applied to full-length reads. Sequences were annotated with PyIR, a Python wrapper for IgBLAST v1.9, using IMGT germline references to assign V/J genes and CDR3. Reads were filtered out if the reads had weak V/J assignments (E-value above 1e-6), no CDR3, stop codons, out-of-frame junctions, or ambiguous translated residues. V3J clonotypes were defined by identical inferred V gene, J gene, and CDR3 amino acid sequence. The percentage overlap between two repertoires was calculated by dividing the number of shared unique clonotypes by the size of the smaller repertoire. Three approaches were used to assess repertoire richness: RTK rarefaction, the Chao1 estimator, and Recon v2.1 estimates of unobserved clonotypes. OLGA was used to compute generation probabilities for all TCRbeta clonotypes that the gDNA method yielded from a handful of donors. TCRdb limited this immuneACCESS table to in-frame rearrangements with V and J called. A share of clones is missing; checked studies link under half to unresolved V genes, and the rest is unexplained. V, J and clone size were drawn from that table, and D and trimming were deduced from the DNA. This sample lists around 180,000 clones; about 93% were detected once. About 0.07% of the sample is taken by the ten largest.

Findings and caveats that apply to the study as a whole: Pairwise subsampling indicated that sequencing depth was expected to affect the degree of clonotype sharing among donors. Compared with non-shared clonotypes, clonotypes shared by all four sorted-subset donors had higher generation probabilities. About 5% of naive CD4, 3.5% of naive CD8, roughly 2.4% of memory CD4, and about 0.4% of memory CD8 clonotypes were shared across a few donors. Rarefaction of sorted-subset datasets indicated incomplete sequencing despite the large sequencing depth. Larger estimated clonotype richness was generally found for naive subsets than for memory subsets. Sampling was limited to blood, and TCR repertoires in tissue likely differ from TCR repertoires in blood. Because the study included only a small number of donors, the genetic and exposure-history diversity represented was limited.

The sample comprised naive CD4+ T cells sorted from blood. In the paper's terms, the cell subset or site label means: CD45RA+ positively selected. The sequence joins TRBV25-1 to TRBJ2-1; 7 middle bases align to TRBD2. This sequence originates from a woman in her twenties or thirties in good health. The sequenced DNA: TGTGCCAGCAGTGTTAGCGGGTCTAATGAGCAGTTCTTC. It translates as CASSVSGSNEQFF.